The entry that follows covers one TCR beta chain sequence. CDR3 size: 15 residues. Looked up from germline, CDR1 is MNHEY and CDR2 is SVGAGI. J gave up 7 bases and V 1 base, and 6 bases lay outside the gene matches. This specimen comes from a study of blood T cell repertoires in COVID-19. Turning to the study itself: Italy, Spain and the United States were the sources of the convalescent and acute COVID-19 samples.

Method: immunoSEQ multiplex PCR; TCRdb's copy keeps in-frame clones and lacks some. The sample has approximately 220,000 clones; about 83% are singletons. This clonotype originated in a woman aged 40 to 50 who had recovered from COVID-19. This chain connects TRBV6-5 to TRBJ1-3; 8 bases line up with TRBD1. The sample comprised PBMCs or T cells enriched from blood (not recorded which). DNA of the CDR3: TGTGCCAGCAGTTACTTTAGACAGGGGAAGAACACCATATATTTT. This sequence encodes CASSYFRQGKNTIYF.